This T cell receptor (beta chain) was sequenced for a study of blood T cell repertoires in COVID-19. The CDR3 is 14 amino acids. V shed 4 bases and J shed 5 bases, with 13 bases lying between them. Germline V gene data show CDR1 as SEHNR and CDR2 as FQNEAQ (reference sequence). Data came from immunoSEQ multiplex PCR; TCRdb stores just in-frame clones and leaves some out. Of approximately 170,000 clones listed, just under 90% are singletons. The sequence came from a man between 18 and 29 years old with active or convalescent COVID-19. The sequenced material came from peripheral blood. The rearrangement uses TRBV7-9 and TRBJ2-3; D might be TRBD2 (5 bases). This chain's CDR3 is CASSYVGARDTQYF. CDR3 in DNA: TGTGCCAGCAGCTACGTGGGAGCACGAGATACGCAGTATTTT.